Listed below are T cell receptor beta chains from one sample, sequenced in a study of T-cell reconstitution after alpha-beta-depleted transplantation in children. TCRdb itself ran the PCR reads through MiXCR, one entry per CDR3 protein. The table includes approximately 200,000 distinct CDR3 sequences, 6.3% detected once. Material: PBMCs, obtained before TCRalphabeta/CD19-depleted stem cell transplant. The receptor set was obtained from a girl less than two years old with combined immunodeficiency, due to receive a stem cell transplant. The CDR3 runs from the conserved cysteine through the conserved F or W. A D gene is named only where the DNA matches it firmly. Rows may omit the clone size; those that give it use once, few, many or a size class.

>TRBV7-9|TRBJ2-1|TRBD2|many
CASSLYREGPEQFF
TGTGCCAGCAGCTTATACCGGGAGGGCCCTGAGCAGTTCTTC
>TRBV7-2|TRBJ2-1|TRBD2|many
CASSLALAGGSFF
TGTGCCAGCAGCTTAGCTCTAGCGGGAGGCTCGTTCTTC
>TRBV15|TRBJ2-3|.|many
CATSSGTLSTDTQYF
TGTGCCACCAGCTCAGGGACGTTGAGCACAGATACGCAGTATTTT
>TRBV15|TRBJ2-2|.|many
CATSMEVSTGELFF
TGTGCCACCAGCATGGAAGTGTCCACCGGGGAGCTGTTTTTT
>TRBV24-1|TRBJ2-7|.|many
CATSFSDEQYF
TGTGCCACCAGTTTCTCGGACGAGCAGTACTTC
>TRBV7-9|TRBJ2-3|TRBD2|many
CASSWEGPPDTQYF
TGTGCCAGCAGCTGGGAGGGCCCCCCAGATACGCAGTATTTT
>TRBV15|TRBJ1-2|TRBD1|many
CATRETGTAYGYTF
TGTGCCACCAGAGAGACCGGGACAGCCTATGGCTACACCTTC
>TRBV6-2/TRBV6-3|TRBJ2-5|TRBD1|many
CASSYLRGTGDYETQYF
TGTGCCAGCAGTTATCTCCGAGGGACAGGGGATTATGAGACCCAGTACTTC
>TRBV7-2|TRBJ2-2|.|many
CASRGEMGTGELFF
TGTGCCAGTCGAGGGGAGATGGGAACCGGGGAGCTGTTTTTT
>TRBV7-8|TRBJ2-3|TRBD1|many
CASRPDRGWDTQYF
TGTGCCAGCAGACCTGACAGGGGCTGGGATACGCAGTATTTT
>TRBV12-3/TRBV12-4|TRBJ2-1|TRBD2|many
CASSFNSGGAYFEQFF
TGTGCCAGCAGTTTCAATAGCGGGGGGGCCTATTTTGAGCAGTTCTTC
>TRBV12-3/TRBV12-4|TRBJ1-4|.|.
CASGSGVGLANEKLFF
TGTGCCAGCGGCTCGGGGGTAGGGTTGGCTAATGAAAAACTGTTTTTT
>TRBV12-3/TRBV12-4|TRBJ2-2|TRBD2|many
CASSPQLAVRTGELFF
TGTGCCAGCAGCCCGCAGCTAGCGGTTAGGACCGGGGAGCTGTTTTTT
>TRBV3-1|TRBJ2-1|.|many
CASSQETRTNEQFF
TGTGCCAGCAGCCAAGAGACACGAACCAATGAGCAGTTCTTC
>TRBV4-2|TRBJ2-3|.|.
CASSPQHADSTYTDTQYF
TGTGCCAGCAGCCCTCAGCACGCGGACTCTACATACACAGATACGCAGTATTTT
>TRBV29-1|TRBJ2-5|TRBD2|many
CSVAWSGGWVETQYF
TGCAGCGTTGCCTGGAGCGGGGGGTGGGTTGAGACCCAGTACTTC
>TRBV9|TRBJ2-1|TRBD2|many
CASSVVPGLGQFF
TGTGCCAGCAGCGTAGTACCGGGACTAGGGCAGTTCTTC
>TRBV20-1|TRBJ1-6|TRBD1|many
CSARGTANSPLHF
TGCAGCGCCCGGGGGACAGCAAATTCACCCCTCCACTTT
>TRBV6-5|TRBJ2-2|.|few
CASSYRAVGAITGELFF
TGTGCCAGCAGTTACCGGGCGGTTGGTGCCATCACCGGGGAGCTGTTTTTT
>TRBV29-1|TRBJ1-2|.|many
CSVEEAEPLLAF
TGCAGCGTTGAAGAGGCGGAACCCCTCTTGGCCTTC
>TRBV7-6|TRBJ2-2|.|many
CASSPSTGANGELFF
TGTGCCAGCAGCCCCTCGACGGGGGCAAACGGGGAGCTGTTTTTT
>TRBV28|TRBJ2-5|TRBD1|many
CASSSRGGQGAQTQYF
TGTGCCAGCAGTTCCCGTGGGGGACAGGGGGCGCAGACCCAGTACTTC
>TRBV2|TRBJ2-7|.|many
CASSESQDPYEQYF
TGTGCCAGCAGTGAAAGTCAGGATCCTTACGAGCAGTACTTC
>TRBV29-1|TRBJ2-7|TRBD2|few
CSAALEREIPTEQYF
TGCAGCGCCGCTTTAGAGCGGGAGATCCCTACCGAGCAGTACTTC
>TRBV4-3|TRBJ1-2|TRBD1|few
CASSQDMFRTGTYGYTF
TGCGCCAGCAGCCAAGATATGTTCCGGACAGGGACCTATGGCTACACCTTC
>TRBV27|TRBJ1-2|.|.
CASSFAGDYGYTF
TGTGCCAGCAGTTTTGCAGGAGACTATGGCTACACCTTC
>TRBV11-2|TRBJ1-6|.|many
CASSHGPYNSPLHF
TGTGCCAGCAGCCACGGCCCATATAATTCACCCCTCCACTTT
>TRBV12-5|TRBJ2-7|.|many
CASGFWGKGSYEQYF
TGTGCTAGTGGTTTTTGGGGGAAGGGGTCCTACGAGCAGTACTTC
>TRBV20-1|TRBJ2-7|.|many
CSAVTVDEQYF
TGCAGTGCCGTGACAGTTGACGAGCAGTACTTC
>TRBV7-6|TRBJ2-7|TRBD1|many
CASSLPPGTGKYEQYF
TGTGCCAGCAGCTTACCCCCTGGGACAGGGAAATACGAGCAGTACTTC
>TRBV9|TRBJ2-1|.|.
CASSVQAMSSYNEQFF
TGTGCCAGCAGCGTACAAGCGATGAGCTCCTACAATGAGCAGTTCTTC
>TRBV3-1|TRBJ2-1|.|many
CASSQIWENEQFF
TGTGCCAGCAGCCAAATCTGGGAAAATGAGCAGTTCTTC
>TRBV29-1|TRBJ2-7|TRBD2|many
CSVGASGNYVQYF
TGCAGCGTTGGGGCTAGCGGGAACTACGTGCAGTACTTC
>TRBV9|TRBJ2-1|.|many
CASRPSDSSYNEQFF
TGTGCCAGCAGACCTAGCGATAGCTCCTACAATGAGCAGTTCTTC
>TRBV20-1|TRBJ1-1|.|many
CSARDVRGWGTEAFF
TGCAGTGCTAGAGATGTCAGGGGATGGGGCACTGAAGCTTTCTTT
>TRBV7-2|TRBJ1-1|TRBD1|many
CASSLYPSDRGRAFF
TGTGCCAGCAGCTTATACCCTTCGGACAGGGGTCGAGCTTTCTTT
>TRBV29-1|TRBJ2-2|TRBD2|many
CSVEIGTSGRAGELFF
TGCAGCGTTGAAATCGGGACTAGCGGGAGAGCCGGGGAGCTGTTTTTT
>TRBV7-6|TRBJ1-5|TRBD1|many
CASSPKPDRVHQPQHF
TGTGCCAGCAGCCCTAAACCGGACAGGGTTCATCAGCCCCAGCATTTT
>TRBV27|TRBJ2-1|TRBD2|many
CASSSGTSGSYNEQFF
TGTGCCAGCAGCAGTGGGACTAGCGGATCCTACAATGAGCAGTTCTTC
>TRBV6-5|TRBJ2-3|TRBD1|many
CASSSWTGPTDTQYF
TGTGCCAGCAGTTCCTGGACAGGCCCCACAGATACGCAGTATTTT
>TRBV7-9|TRBJ2-1|.|many
CASSPSRDVFDEQFF
TGTGCCAGCAGCCCCTCCCGGGACGTTTTCGATGAGCAGTTCTTC
>TRBV24-1|TRBJ2-7|.|many
CATSDPNSPYEQYF
TGTGCCACCAGTGATCCGAACTCCCCCTACGAGCAGTACTTC
>TRBV7-9|TRBJ2-7|TRBD2|few
CASSFGLAGENEQYF
TGTGCCAGCAGCTTTGGACTAGCGGGAGAGAACGAGCAGTACTTC